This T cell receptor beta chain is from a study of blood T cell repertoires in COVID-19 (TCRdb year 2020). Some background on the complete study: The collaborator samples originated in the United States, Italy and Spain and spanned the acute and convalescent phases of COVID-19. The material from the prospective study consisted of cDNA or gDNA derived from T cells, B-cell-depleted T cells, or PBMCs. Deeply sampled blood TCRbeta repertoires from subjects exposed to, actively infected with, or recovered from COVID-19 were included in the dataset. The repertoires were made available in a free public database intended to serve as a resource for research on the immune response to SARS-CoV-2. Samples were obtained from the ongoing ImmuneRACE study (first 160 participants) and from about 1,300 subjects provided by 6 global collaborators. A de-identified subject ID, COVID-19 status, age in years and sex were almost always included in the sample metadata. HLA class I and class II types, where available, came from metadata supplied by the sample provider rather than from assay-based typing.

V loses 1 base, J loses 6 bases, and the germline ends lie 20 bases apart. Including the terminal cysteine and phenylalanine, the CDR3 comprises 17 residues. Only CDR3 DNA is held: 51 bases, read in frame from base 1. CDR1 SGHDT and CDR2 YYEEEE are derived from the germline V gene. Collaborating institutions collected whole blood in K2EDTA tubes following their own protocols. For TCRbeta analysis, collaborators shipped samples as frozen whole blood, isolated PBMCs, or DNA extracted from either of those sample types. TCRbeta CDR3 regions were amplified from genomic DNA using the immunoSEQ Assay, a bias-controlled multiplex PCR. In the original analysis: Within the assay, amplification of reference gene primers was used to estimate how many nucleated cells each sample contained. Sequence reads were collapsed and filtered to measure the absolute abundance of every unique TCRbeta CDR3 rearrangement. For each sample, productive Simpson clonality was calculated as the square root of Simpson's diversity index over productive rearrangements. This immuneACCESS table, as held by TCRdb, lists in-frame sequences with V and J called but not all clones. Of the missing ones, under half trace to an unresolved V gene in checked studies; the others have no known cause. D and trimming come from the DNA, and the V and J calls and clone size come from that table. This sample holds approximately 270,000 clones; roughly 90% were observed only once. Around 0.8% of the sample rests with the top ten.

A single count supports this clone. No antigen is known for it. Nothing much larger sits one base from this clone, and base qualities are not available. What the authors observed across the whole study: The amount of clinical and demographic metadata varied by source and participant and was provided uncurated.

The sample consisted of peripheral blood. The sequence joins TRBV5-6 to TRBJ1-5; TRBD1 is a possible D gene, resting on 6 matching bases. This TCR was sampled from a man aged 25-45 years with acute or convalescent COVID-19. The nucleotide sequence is TGTGCCAGCAGCTTGAGCTCCCCCTCAGGGGTACGTCAGCCCCAGCATTTT. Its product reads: CASSLSSPSGVRQPQHF.